The 5 T cell receptor beta chains below come from one sample, sequenced in a study of cytotoxic CD8 clonotypes in ibrutinib-treated CLL. TCRdb keeps only in-frame clones here, not all; method: immunoSEQ multiplex PCR. The sample consists of approximately 57,000 clones, roughly three fifths of them appearing once. The sample was PBMCs, taken after 24 months of ibrutinib treatment. The receptors here all came from a human donor with chronic lymphocytic leukemia.

The chain links TRBV5-6 to TRBJ2-7; D unclear. Trimming removed 1 base at V and 4 bases at J, with 12 bases between. The germline CDR1 and CDR2 sequences are SGHDT and YYEEEE. This CDR3 comprises 14 residues. The CDR3, as DNA: TGTGCCAGCAGCTTGTTTGACCGGATGTACGAGCAGTACTTC. It yields the protein CASSLFDRMYEQYF.

Only a few counts were recorded for this clone. This chain's CDR3 is CASSEIGGSNQPQHF. CDR3 nucleotide sequence: TGTGCCAGCAGTGAAATTGGGGGAAGCAATCAGCCCCAGCATTTT. The rearrangement links TRBV2 to TRBJ1-5, with TRBD1 as a possible D gene (5 bases). Germline CDR1 SNHLY, CDR2 FYNNEI. The CDR3 extends over 15 amino acids. Trimming took 2 bases from V and 1 from J, leaving 9 bases between them.

The rearrangement joins TRBV25-1 to TRBJ1-3; D is undetermined. From germline, CDR1 is MGHDK and CDR2 SYGVNS. The CDR3 runs to 12 residues. Trimming stripped 11 bases from V and 0 bases from J, with 8 bases between. The CDR3 sequence: CACGFSGNTIYF. Written as DNA, the CDR3 is TGTGCCTGTGGGTTCTCTGGAAACACCATATATTTT.

CDR3 sequence: CASSEAVDGYEQYF. In DNA, the CDR3 is TGTGCCAGCAGTGAAGCAGTAGACGGGTACGAGCAGTACTTC. The genes are TRBV2 and TRBJ2-7, with unresolved D. The germline gives CDR1 SNHLY, CDR2 FYNNEI. V was pared by 0 bases and J by 4 bases, with 10 bases between. CDR3 size: 14 residues.

The chain has TRBV28 and TRBJ2-2; unclear D gene. CDR3 length: 15 amino acids. Trimming took 2 bases from V and 1 from J, leaving 8 bases between them. The V gene's germline CDR1 is MDHEN and CDR2 SYDVKM. This CDR3 reads CASSLLGRNTGELFF. In DNA form, the CDR3 reads TGTGCCAGCAGTTTACTCGGGCGGAACACCGGGGAGCTGTTTTTT. The full variable domain, its missing parts supplied by reference TRBV28 and TRBJ2-2, is DVKVTQSSRYLVKRTGEKVFLECVQDMDHENMFWYRQDPGLGLRLIYFSYDVKMKEKGDIPEGYSVSREKKERFSLILESASTNQTSMYLCASSLLGRNTGELFFGEGSRLTVL.